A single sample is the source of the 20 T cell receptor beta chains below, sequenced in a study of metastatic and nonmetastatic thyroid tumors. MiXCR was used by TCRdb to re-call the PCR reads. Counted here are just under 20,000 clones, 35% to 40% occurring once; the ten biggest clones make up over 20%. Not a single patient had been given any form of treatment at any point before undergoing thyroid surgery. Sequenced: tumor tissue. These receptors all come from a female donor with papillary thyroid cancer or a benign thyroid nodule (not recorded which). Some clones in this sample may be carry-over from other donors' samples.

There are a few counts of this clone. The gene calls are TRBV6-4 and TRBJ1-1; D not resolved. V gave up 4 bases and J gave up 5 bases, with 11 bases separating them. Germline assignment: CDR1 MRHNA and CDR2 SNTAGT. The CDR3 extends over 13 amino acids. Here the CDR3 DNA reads TGTGCCAGCAGTGCCGTCCTTGGGACTGAAGCTTTCTTT. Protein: CASSAVLGTEAFF.

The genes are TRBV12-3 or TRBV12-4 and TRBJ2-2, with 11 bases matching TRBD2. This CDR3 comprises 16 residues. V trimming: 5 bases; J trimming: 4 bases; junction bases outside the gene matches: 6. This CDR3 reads CASSDRLAGLTGELFF. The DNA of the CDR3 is TGTGCCAGCAGTGATAGACTAGCGGGACTCACCGGGGAGCTGTTTTTT.

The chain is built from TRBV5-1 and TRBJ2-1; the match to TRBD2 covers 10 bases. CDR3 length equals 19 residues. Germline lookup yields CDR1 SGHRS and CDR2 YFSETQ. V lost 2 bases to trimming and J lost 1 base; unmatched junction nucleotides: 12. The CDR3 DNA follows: TGCGCCAGCAGCTTATACGGGGACCATAGCGGGAGGTCCTACAATGAGCAGTTCTTC. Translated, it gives CASSLYGDHSGRSYNEQFF.

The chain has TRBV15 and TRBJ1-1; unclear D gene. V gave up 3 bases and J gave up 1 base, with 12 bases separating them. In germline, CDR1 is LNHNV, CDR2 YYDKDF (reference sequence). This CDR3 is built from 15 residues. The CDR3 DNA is TGTGCCACCAGCAGGCAGGAGTTAGGGAACACTGAAGCTTTCTTT. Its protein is CATSRQELGNTEAFF.

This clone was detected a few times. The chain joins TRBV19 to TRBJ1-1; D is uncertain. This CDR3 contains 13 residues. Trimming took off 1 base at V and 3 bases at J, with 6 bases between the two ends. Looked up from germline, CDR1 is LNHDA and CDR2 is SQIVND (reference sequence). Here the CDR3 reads CASSIAYDTEAFF. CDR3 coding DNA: TGTGCCAGTAGTATAGCGTACGACACTGAAGCTTTCTTT.

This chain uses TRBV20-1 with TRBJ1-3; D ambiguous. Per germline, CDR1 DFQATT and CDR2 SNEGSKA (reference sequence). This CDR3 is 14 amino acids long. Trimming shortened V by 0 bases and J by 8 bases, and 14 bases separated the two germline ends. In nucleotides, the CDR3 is TGCAGTGCTAGAGATATTCAGGATAGGGACACCATATATTTT. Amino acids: CSARDIQDRDTIYF.

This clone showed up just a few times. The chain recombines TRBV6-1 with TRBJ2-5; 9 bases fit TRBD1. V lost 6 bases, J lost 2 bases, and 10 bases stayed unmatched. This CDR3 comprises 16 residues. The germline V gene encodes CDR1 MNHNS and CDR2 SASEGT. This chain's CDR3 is CASRTDRGIRQETQYF. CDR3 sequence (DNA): TGTGCCAGCAGGACCGACAGGGGGATAAGGCAAGAGACCCAGTACTTC.

The CDR3 sequence: CAWRGTSGRADEQFF. As DNA, the CDR3 is TGTGCCTGGAGGGGGACTAGCGGGAGGGCCGATGAGCAGTTCTTC. This chain connects TRBV30 to TRBJ2-1, with 16 bases aligning to TRBD2. Germline CDR1 GTSNPN, CDR2 SVGIG (reference sequence). Trimming removed 3 bases from V and 8 bases from J; junction bases left unmatched: 4. The CDR3 has 15 residues.

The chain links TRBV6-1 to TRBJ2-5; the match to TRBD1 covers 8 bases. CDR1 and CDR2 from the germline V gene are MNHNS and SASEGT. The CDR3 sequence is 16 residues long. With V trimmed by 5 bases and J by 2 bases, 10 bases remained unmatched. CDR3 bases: TGTGCCAGCAGTCTTGGCTACGGACAGGGACAAGAGACCCAGTACTTC. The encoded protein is CASSLGYGQGQETQYF.

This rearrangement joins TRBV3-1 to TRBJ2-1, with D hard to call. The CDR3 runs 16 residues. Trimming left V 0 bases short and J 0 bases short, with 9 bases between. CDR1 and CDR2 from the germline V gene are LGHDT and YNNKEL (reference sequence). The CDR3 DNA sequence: TGTGCCAGCAGCCAAGACGGCCCTAGCTCCTACAATGAGCAGTTCTTC. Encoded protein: CASSQDGPSSYNEQFF.

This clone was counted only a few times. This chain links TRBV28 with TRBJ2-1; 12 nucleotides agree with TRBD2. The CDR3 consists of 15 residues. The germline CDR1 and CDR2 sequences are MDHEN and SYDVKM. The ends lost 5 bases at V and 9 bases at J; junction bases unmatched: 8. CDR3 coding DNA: TGTGCCAGCAGTGAGACTAGCGGGAGTTTGGGTGAGCAGTTCTTC. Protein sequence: CASSETSGSLGEQFF.

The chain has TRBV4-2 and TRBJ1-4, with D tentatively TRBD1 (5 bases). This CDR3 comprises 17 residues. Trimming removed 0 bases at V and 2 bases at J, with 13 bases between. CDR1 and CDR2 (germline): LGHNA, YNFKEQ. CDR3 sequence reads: CASSQESGPGTNEKLFF. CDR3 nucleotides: TGTGCCAGCAGCCAAGAATCAGGGCCGGGGACTAATGAAAAACTGTTTTTT.

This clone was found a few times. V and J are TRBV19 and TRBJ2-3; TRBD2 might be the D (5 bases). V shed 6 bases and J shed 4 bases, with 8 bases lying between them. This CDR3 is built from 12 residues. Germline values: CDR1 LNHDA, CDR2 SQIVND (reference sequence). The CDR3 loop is CASSLLADTQYF. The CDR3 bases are TGTGCCAGTAGCTTACTAGCAGATACGCAGTATTTT.

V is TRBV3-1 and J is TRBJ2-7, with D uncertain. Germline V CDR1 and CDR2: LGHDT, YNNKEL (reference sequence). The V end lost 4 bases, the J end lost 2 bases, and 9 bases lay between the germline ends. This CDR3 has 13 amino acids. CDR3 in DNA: TGTGCCAGCAGCCCCACATCTCCCTACGAGCAGTACTTC. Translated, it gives CASSPTSPYEQYF.

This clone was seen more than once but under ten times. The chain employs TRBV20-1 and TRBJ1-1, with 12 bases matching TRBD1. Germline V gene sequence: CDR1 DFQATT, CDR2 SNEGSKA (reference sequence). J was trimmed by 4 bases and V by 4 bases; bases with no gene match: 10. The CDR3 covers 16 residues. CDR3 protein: CSAIGTGGGGGTEAFF. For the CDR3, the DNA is TGCAGTGCTATCGGGACAGGGGGCGGCGGGGGCACTGAAGCTTTCTTT.

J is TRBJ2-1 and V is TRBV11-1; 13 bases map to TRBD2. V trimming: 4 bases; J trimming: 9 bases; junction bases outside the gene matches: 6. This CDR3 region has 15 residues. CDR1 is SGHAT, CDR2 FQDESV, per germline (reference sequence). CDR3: CASSSGLAGKSEQFF. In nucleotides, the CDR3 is TGTGCCAGCAGCTCGGGACTAGCGGGAAAGTCTGAGCAGTTCTTC. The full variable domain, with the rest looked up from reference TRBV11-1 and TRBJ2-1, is EAEVAQSPRYKITEKSQAVAFWCDPISGHATLYWYRQILGQGPELLVQFQDESVVDDSQLPKDRFSAERLKGVDSTLKIQPAELGDSAMYLCASSSGLAGKSEQFFGPGTRLTVL.

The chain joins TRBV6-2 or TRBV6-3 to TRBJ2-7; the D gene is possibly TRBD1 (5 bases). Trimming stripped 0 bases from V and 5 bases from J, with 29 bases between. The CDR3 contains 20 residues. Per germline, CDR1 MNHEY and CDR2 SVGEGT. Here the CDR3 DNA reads TGTGCCAGCAGTTACTCATCCCTCCGGATCGGGTCCAGGGCGCTCGACGAGCAGTACTTC. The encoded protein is CASSYSSLRIGSRALDEQYF.

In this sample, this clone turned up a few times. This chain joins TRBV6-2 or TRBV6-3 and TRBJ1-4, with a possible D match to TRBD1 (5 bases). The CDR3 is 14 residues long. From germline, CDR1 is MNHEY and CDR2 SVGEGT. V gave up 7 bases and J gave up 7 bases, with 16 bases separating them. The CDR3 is CASKVGGETEKLFF. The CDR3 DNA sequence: TGTGCCAGCAAAGTGGGGGGGGAGACTGAAAAACTGTTTTTT.

CDR3 amino acids: CASRTARDGASPLHF. The CDR3 DNA reads as TGTGCCAGCAGGACCGCTCGGGACGGAGCTTCACCCCTCCACTTT. This chain joins TRBV6-2 or TRBV6-3 and TRBJ1-6; the D gene is possibly TRBD1 (5 bases). CDR1 and CDR2 from the germline V gene are MNHEY and SVGEGT. Trimming cost V 6 bases and J 9 bases, with 18 bases left between them. The CDR3 has 15 residues.

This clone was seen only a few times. This chain's CDR3 is CATSPDPASRYEQYF. DNA of the CDR3: TGTGCCACCAGCCCCGACCCAGCCTCCCGCTACGAGCAGTACTTC. The rearrangement links TRBV15 to TRBJ2-7, with D uncertain. Trimming pared 5 bases from V and 3 bases from J, leaving 17 bases between. CDR1 LNHNV and CDR2 YYDKDF come from the germline V gene (reference sequence). The CDR3 is 15 amino acids. Filled out from reference TRBV15 and TRBJ2-7, the complete variable domain reads DAMVIQNPRYQVTQFGKPVTLSCSQTLNHNVMYWYQQKSSQAPKLLFHYYDKDFNNEADTPDNFQSRRPNTSFCFLDIRSPGLGDTAMYLCATSPDPASRYEQYFGPGTRLTVT.